A single sample is the source of the 3 T cell receptor beta chains below, sequenced in a study of blood T cell repertoires in COVID-19. The method was immunoSEQ multiplex PCR; TCRdb's version includes in-frame clones alone and lacks a portion of them. Of 110,000 to 150,000 clones in the sample, around four fifths are singletons; the top ten hold 5% to 6.5%. The sample was PBMCs or T cells enriched from blood (not recorded which). The source is a woman aged 45-65 years who had recovered from COVID-19.

This sequence joins TRBV19 and TRBJ1-2, with D tentatively TRBD1 (6 bases). V lost 7 bases and J 4 bases, leaving 16 bases between the germline ends. Germline V gene lookup returns CDR1 LNHDA and CDR2 SQIVND (reference sequence). The CDR3 runs to 14 residues. The CDR3 region has the DNA TGTGCCAGTACCTCAGGGGCATTCGGCTATGGCTACACCTTC. Translated, it gives CASTSGAFGYGYTF.

V gene TRBV7-8 combines with J gene TRBJ1-2, with D possibly matching TRBD1 (6 bases). The CDR3 length is 15 residues. Germline V gives CDR1 SGHVS, CDR2 FQNEAQ. The V gene lost 1 base and the J gene lost 8 bases, with 17 bases spanning the gap. This CDR3 is CASSLEGPYRAGYTF. The CDR3 bases are TGTGCCAGCAGCTTAGAGGGACCCTACAGGGCCGGCTACACCTTC.

V usage is TRBV5-8 and J usage is TRBJ1-5; a possible D gene is TRBD1 (6 bases). The V end lost 4 bases, the J end lost 6 bases, and 14 bases lay between the germline ends. The CDR3 is 14 residues long. The germline V gene encodes CDR1 SGHTS and CDR2 YDEGEE. The CDR3 region has the DNA TGTGCCAGCAGCCGAACACCAGGGGCTCAGCCCCAGCATTTT. Its protein is CASSRTPGAQPQHF.